This paragraph covers one T cell receptor (beta chain) sequence. This entry is derived from a study of shared clonotypes between healthy human individuals. Unsorted samples drew genomic DNA from approximately 87 million PBMCs. Trimming cost V 0 bases and J 9 bases; bases outside gene matches: 12. CDR3 length: 17 amino acids. The V gene's germline CDR1 is ENHRY and CDR2 SYGVKD. Some clones are missing from TCRdb's copy, which holds only in-frame ones; the method was immunoSEQ multiplex PCR. This table holds roughly 500,000 clones, roughly 80% found once. The sample taken for sequencing was PBMCs. The TCR comes from a middle-aged woman in good health. Some clones in this sample may be carry-over from other donors' samples. This chain links TRBV10-3 with TRBJ2-1, with 9 bases identical to TRBD2. CDR3 residues: CAISESGLARGEGEQFF. In DNA form, the CDR3 reads TGTGCCATCAGTGAGTCAGGACTAGCGCGAGGAGAGGGTGAGCAGTTCTTC.